What follows are 3 T cell receptor beta chains derived from one specimen sequenced in a study of cytomegalovirus exposure and HLA in healthy donors. Researchers ran the PCR with 60 Vbeta and 13 Jbeta primers. Profiling relied on immunoSEQ multiplex PCR, and the TCRdb table lists in-frame clones only, not all of them. The sample consists of roughly 76,000 clones, 70% to 90% of them appearing once. The sequenced material came from PBMCs. Receptor source: a woman aged 25 to 39 in good health and CMV-seronegative.

The CDR3 DNA reads TGTGCCACCGGGACAGGGAGGAACTATGGCTACACCTTC. Translating it yields CATGTGRNYGYTF. The chain links TRBV19 to TRBJ1-2; TRBD1 matches at 9 bases. The length of the CDR3 is 13 residues. V lost 10 bases, J lost 2 bases, and 5 bases stayed unmatched. Germline V gives CDR1 LNHDA, CDR2 SQIVND (reference sequence).

The chain has TRBV7-2 and TRBJ2-3; no clear D gene. Per the germline V gene, CDR1 is SGHTA and CDR2 is FQGNSA. CDR3 length equals 14 residues. V gave up 2 bases and J gave up 4 bases, with 10 bases separating them. The CDR3 DNA sequence: TGTGCCAGCAGCTTATCTAGTGTGTCAGATACGCAGTATTTT. It encodes CASSLSSVSDTQYF.

This sequence joins TRBV5-1 and TRBJ2-1; TRBD2 matches 8 bases. The CDR3 extends over 16 amino acids. Unmatched junction bases numbered 8, after V lost 0 bases and J lost 6 bases. In germline, CDR1 is SGHRS, CDR2 YFSETQ. In DNA, the CDR3 is TGCGCCAGCAGCTTGGGAGGTAGCGGGATAGGCAATGAGCAGTTCTTC. This sequence encodes CASSLGGSGIGNEQFF. The full variable domain, its missing parts supplied by reference TRBV5-1 and TRBJ2-1, is KAGVTQTPRYLIKTRGQQVTLSCSPISGHRSVSWYQQTPGQGLQFLFEYFSETQRNKGNFPGRFSGRQFSNSRSEMNVSTLELGDSALYLCASSLGGSGIGNEQFFGPGTRLTVL.